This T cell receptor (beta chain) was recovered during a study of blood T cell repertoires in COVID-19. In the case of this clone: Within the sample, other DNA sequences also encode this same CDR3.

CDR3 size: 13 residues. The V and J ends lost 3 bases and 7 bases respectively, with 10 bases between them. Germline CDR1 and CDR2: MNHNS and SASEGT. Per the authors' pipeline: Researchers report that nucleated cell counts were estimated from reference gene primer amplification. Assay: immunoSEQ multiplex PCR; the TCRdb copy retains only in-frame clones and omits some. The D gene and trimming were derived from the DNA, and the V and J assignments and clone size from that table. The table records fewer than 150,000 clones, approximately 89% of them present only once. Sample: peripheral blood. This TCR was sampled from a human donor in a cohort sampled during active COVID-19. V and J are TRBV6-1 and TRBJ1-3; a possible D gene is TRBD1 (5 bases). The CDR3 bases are TGTGCCAGCAGTGACCGGCAGGGTAACACCATATATTTT. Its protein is CASSDRQGNTIYF.